These 31 T cell receptor beta chains share one sample of origin, sequenced in a study of T cells after yellow fever vaccination. TCRdb reprocessed the 5' RACE reads via MiXCR and lists one record per CDR3 protein. The profile shows 340,000 or so distinct CDR3 sequences, under 15% of them singletons. The sequenced sample was CD4+ T cells sorted from PBMCs, obtained 15 days after the yellow fever booster vaccination. The receptor set was obtained from a man between 18 and 29 years old who received the YFV17D yellow fever vaccine.

V and J are TRBV6-5 and TRBJ1-5; possible D gene TRBD1, 5 bases. Trimming stripped 7 bases from V and 0 bases from J, with 10 bases between. This CDR3 is 14 amino acids long. The germline gives CDR1 MNHEY, CDR2 SVGAGI. The CDR3 bases are TGTGCCAGCATGAGCGGGGGTAGCAATCAGCCCCAGCATTTT. The encoded protein is CASMSGGSNQPQHF.

V is TRBV18 and J is TRBJ2-7; TRBD1 might be the D (6 bases). Trimming took off 2 bases at V and 3 bases at J, with 11 bases between the two ends. This CDR3 has 14 amino acids. Germline V gene sequence: CDR1 KGHSH, CDR2 LQKENI. The DNA for the CDR3 is TGTGCCAGCTCACCAGGTAGACAGGTCTACGAGCAGTACTTC. It yields the protein CASSPGRQVYEQYF.

The rearrangement links TRBV12-3 or TRBV12-4 to TRBJ2-3; possible D gene TRBD2, 6 bases. The V and J ends lost 6 bases and 5 bases respectively, with 18 bases between them. The CDR3 sequence is 15 residues long. CDR3 in amino acids: CASRPYHRGKDTQYF. DNA for the CDR3: TGTGCCAGCAGGCCCTATCACCGGGGGAAAGATACGCAGTATTTT.

The chain links TRBV7-3 to TRBJ2-1; TRBD1 aligns across 10 bases. Germline CDR1 SGHTA, CDR2 FQGTGA. The CDR3 loop spans 14 amino acids. Trimming took 5 bases from V and 5 from J; bases not matched to a gene: 3. The CDR3 sequence is CASSRDRGHNEQFF. The CDR3 region has the DNA TGTGCCAGCAGCCGGGACAGGGGACACAATGAGCAGTTCTTC.

The table lists this clonotype with a few counts. This chain uses TRBV15 with TRBJ2-2; D is possibly TRBD1 (6 bases). The CDR3 is made up of 15 amino acids. Germline values: CDR1 LNHNV, CDR2 YYDKDF (reference sequence). The ends were cut back, 4 bases at V and 5 bases at J, with 14 bases in the middle. CDR3 protein: CATSTQGQKTGELFF. The CDR3 region has the DNA TGTGCCACCAGCACGCAGGGGCAGAAAACCGGGGAGCTGTTTTTT.

This clonotype was picked up one time. The V call is TRBV6-5, the J call TRBJ2-7, with D possibly matching TRBD1 (5 bases). The CDR3 spans 13 residues. Trimming stripped 0 bases from V and 4 bases from J, with 7 bases between. CDR1 is MNHEY, CDR2 SVGAGI, per germline. CDR3 sequence reads: CASSYSGRYEQYF. CDR3 coding DNA: TGTGCCAGCAGTTACTCGGGGCGGTACGAGCAGTACTTC.

This chain uses TRBV7-9 with TRBJ2-1; TRBD1 might be the D (6 bases). CDR1 and CDR2 from the germline V gene are SEHNR and FQNEAQ (reference sequence). V shed 2 bases and J shed 3 bases, with 8 bases lying between them. The CDR3 has 14 amino acids. In nucleotides, the CDR3 is TGTGCCAGCAGCTTAAGGGGGAACTACAATGAGCAGTTCTTC. It yields the protein CASSLRGNYNEQFF.

The chain couples TRBV12-3 or TRBV12-4 to TRBJ2-3; 12 positions match TRBD2. The CDR3 runs to 16 residues. V was clipped by 1 base and J by 1 base; unmatched bases: 0. The CDR3 DNA follows: TGTGCCAGCAGTTTAGGGACTAGCGGGGGCACAGATACGCAGTATTTT. It translates to CASSLGTSGGTDTQYF.

This clonotype showed up just a few times. The chain employs TRBV20-1 and TRBJ1-1; 7 bases agree with TRBD1. Germline V gives CDR1 DFQATT, CDR2 SNEGSKA (reference sequence). CDR3 length: 15 amino acids. With V trimmed by 3 bases and J by 5 bases, 12 bases remained unmatched. CDR3 amino acids: CSARRGQGVGTEAFF. DNA of the CDR3: TGCAGTGCTAGGAGAGGCCAGGGGGTTGGTACTGAAGCTTTCTTT.

The CDR3 nucleotides are TGTGCCATCAGTGTGGGTACCGGGGCCAACGTCCTGACTTTC. Its translation: CAISVGTGANVLTF. The J gene is TRBJ2-6, the V gene TRBV10-3; D is uncertain. Trimming cost V 4 bases and J 4 bases, with 8 bases left between them. CDR3 length equals 14 residues. Germline values: CDR1 ENHRY, CDR2 SYGVKD.

This rearrangement joins TRBV4-3 to TRBJ1-1; 10 bases align to TRBD1. There are 16 residues in the CDR3. The junction had 11 bases not matched to a gene; V was cut back by 4 bases and J by 6 bases. The germline gives CDR1 LGHNA, CDR2 YSLEER. The CDR3, as DNA: TGCGCCAGCAGCCCCGTCGGGACAGGGGAGGTGGCTGAAGCTTTCTTT. Residues: CASSPVGTGEVAEAFF.

The chain joins TRBV24-1 to TRBJ2-5, with unresolved D. The CDR3 is 15 residues long. Trimming left V 0 bases short and J 5 bases short, with 12 bases between. Germline V CDR1 and CDR2: KGHDR, SFDVKD. The CDR3 is CATSDLGDRGETQYF. The CDR3 DNA sequence: TGTGCCACCAGTGATTTGGGAGACCGTGGGGAGACCCAGTACTTC.

In its sample, this clonotype was seen many times. The rearrangement joins TRBV29-1 to TRBJ2-5; 10 bases fit TRBD2. Trimming cost V 3 bases and J 0 bases; bases outside gene matches: 4. The germline V gene encodes CDR1 SQVTM and CDR2 ANQGSEA. The CDR3 length is 15 residues. This chain's CDR3 is CSVDPLAGNQETQYF. DNA for the CDR3: TGCAGCGTTGATCCACTAGCGGGGAACCAAGAGACCCAGTACTTC.

At least ten counts were recorded for this clonotype. As DNA, the CDR3 is TGTGCCAGCAGCTCACTCGGGACCAGCGGGCCCACAGATACGCAGTATTTT. Protein product: CASSSLGTSGPTDTQYF. The gene calls are TRBV11-2 and TRBJ2-3, with D perhaps matching TRBD2 (6 bases). The V and J ends lost 4 bases and 2 bases respectively, with 19 bases between them. Germline CDR1 and CDR2: SGHAT and FQNNGV. CDR3 length equals 17 residues.

The chain has TRBV7-9 and TRBJ1-2; possibly TRBD1 for D (5 bases). Per germline, CDR1 SEHNR and CDR2 FQNEAQ (reference sequence). The V and J ends lost 1 base and 6 bases respectively, with 9 bases between them. This CDR3 is built from 13 residues. CDR3 DNA sequence: TGTGCCAGCAGCTTAGGGGGCGTGGATGGCTACACCTTC. Amino acids: CASSLGGVDGYTF.

This clonotype showed up just a few times. V usage is TRBV7-9 and J usage is TRBJ2-5; 12 bases agree with TRBD1. V dropped 5 bases and J dropped 2; count of bases not matched to a gene: 6. The CDR3 totals 16 residues. In germline, CDR1 is SEHNR, CDR2 FQNEAQ (reference sequence). The CDR3 spells CASSPGDRGQQETQYF. The CDR3 nucleotides read TGTGCCAGCAGCCCCGGGGACAGGGGGCAGCAAGAGACCCAGTACTTC.

This clonotype was counted ten times or more. V and J are TRBV7-9 and TRBJ2-2; 9 positions match TRBD2. The V segment lost 4 bases and the J segment 5 bases; nucleotides outside the gene matches: 11. The CDR3 runs 17 residues. Germline CDR1 is SEHNR and CDR2 is FQNEAQ (reference sequence). CDR3 sequence reads: CASSSTSGPLITGELFF. The CDR3 DNA is TGTGCCAGCAGCTCGACTAGCGGTCCCCTTATAACCGGGGAGCTGTTTTTT.

In its sample, this clonotype was seen a few times. The chain couples TRBV6-5 to TRBJ2-2; TRBD1 is a possible D gene (6 bases). Trimming left V 4 bases short and J 2 bases short, with 8 bases between. This CDR3 has 14 residues. Germline CDR1 and CDR2: MNHEY and SVGAGI. CDR3 in amino acids: CASSWDTNTGELFF. Here the CDR3 DNA reads TGTGCCAGCAGTTGGGACACAAACACCGGGGAGCTGTTTTTT.

The chain uses TRBV5-1 and TRBJ2-5; D gene uncertain. Trimming removed 3 bases from V and 2 bases from J, with 8 bases in between. Germline values: CDR1 SGHRS, CDR2 YFSETQ. The CDR3 totals 13 residues. CDR3 nucleotides: TGCGCCAGCAGCTCCGACCAACAAGAGACCCAGTACTTC. It translates to CASSSDQQETQYF.

In this sample, this clonotype turned up a few times. This sequence joins TRBV9 and TRBJ1-2, with TRBD1 matching over 7 bases. V gave up 4 bases and J gave up 4 bases; unmatched junction bases: 16. Germline loops: CDR1 SGDLS, CDR2 YYNGEE. This CDR3 has 17 amino acids. The CDR3 loop reads CASSPHGGGRGSYGYTF. CDR3 sequence (DNA): TGTGCCAGCAGCCCCCATGGGGGGGGCAGGGGGAGCTATGGCTACACCTTC.

The J gene is TRBJ1-5, the V gene TRBV7-8, with 7 bases lining up with TRBD1. The germline V gene has CDR1 SGHVS and CDR2 FQNEAQ. The CDR3 is 15 amino acids. V was clipped by 5 bases and J by 6 bases; unmatched bases: 10. CDR3 bases: TGTGCCAGCAGCCCCCCAGGGGACAGTAGTCAGCCCCAGCATTTT. Translated, it gives CASSPPGDSSQPQHF.

This clonotype has a count of ten or more. V and J are TRBV5-1 and TRBJ2-7, with 9 nucleotides matching TRBD1. Germline values: CDR1 SGHRS, CDR2 YFSETQ. This CDR3 region has 12 residues. The V gene end was trimmed by 4 bases and the J gene end by 6 bases; junction bases not matched to a gene: 2. The DNA of the CDR3 is TGCGCCAGCAGCCAGGACAGGGGCGAGCAGTACTTC. Amino acid sequence: CASSQDRGEQYF.

V is TRBV12-3 or TRBV12-4 and J is TRBJ1-1, with a tentative D call TRBD1 (6 bases). The CDR3 length is 13 residues. V gave up 8 bases and J gave up 2 bases, with 12 bases separating them. CDR3 residues: CASRTEINTEAFF. The CDR3 bases are TGTGCCAGCCGGACAGAGATTAACACTGAAGCTTTCTTT.

This clonotype was detected a few times. This chain links TRBV5-1 with TRBJ2-7, with D tentatively TRBD1 or TRBD2 (5 bases each). V was trimmed by 0 bases and J by 0 bases, leaving 10 bases between them. CDR3 length equals 15 residues. Germline CDR1 SGHRS, CDR2 YFSETQ. CDR3 in amino acids: CASSLAWGSSYEQYF. CDR3 nucleotides: TGCGCCAGCAGCTTGGCGTGGGGGAGCTCCTACGAGCAGTACTTC.

This chain uses TRBV18 with TRBJ2-2; 9 nucleotides agree with TRBD1. The CDR3 has 14 residues. J lost 5 bases, V lost 2 bases, and 0 bases had no gene match. Germline V gives CDR1 KGHSH, CDR2 LQKENI. The CDR3 reads CASSPDRGTGELFF. For the CDR3, the DNA is TGTGCCAGCTCACCAGACAGGGGGACCGGGGAGCTGTTTTTT.

V usage is TRBV5-1 and J usage is TRBJ2-7; 12 positions agree with TRBD2. The germline CDR1 and CDR2 sequences are SGHRS and YFSETQ. V was pared by 4 bases and J by 7 bases, with 3 bases of the junction left unmatched. The CDR3 length is 13 residues. CDR3 coding DNA: TGCGCCAGCAGCCTAGCGGGGGGGCGAGAGCAGTACTTC. The encoded protein is CASSLAGGREQYF.

This clonotype was recorded at least ten times. The rearrangement joins TRBV10-3 to TRBJ2-3; D remains unclear. Germline values: CDR1 ENHRY, CDR2 SYGVKD. Trimming pared 6 bases from V and 5 bases from J, leaving 18 bases between. This CDR3 has 15 residues. This CDR3 is CAISDNLSFGDTQYF. The CDR3 DNA sequence: TGTGCCATCAGCGATAACCTGAGTTTTGGAGATACGCAGTATTTT.

This clonotype was seen a handful of times. The chain has TRBV20-1 and TRBJ1-1, with 7 positions matching TRBD1. V lost 3 bases and J lost 0; bases outside the gene matches: 4. Per germline, CDR1 DFQATT and CDR2 SNEGSKA (reference sequence). The CDR3 totals 14 residues. Written as DNA, the CDR3 is TGCAGTGCTAGGACAGGGTCCATGAACACTGAAGCTTTCTTT. It translates to CSARTGSMNTEAFF.

This clonotype was counted a few times. The CDR3 sequence: CSVEERGRAQGYTF. CDR3 nucleotides: TGCAGCGTTGAAGAGAGGGGACGGGCGCAGGGCTACACCTTC. The rearrangement links TRBV29-1 to TRBJ1-2; a possible D gene is TRBD1 (5 bases). V lost 0 bases and J 8 bases, leaving 16 bases between the germline ends. Germline CDR1 and CDR2: SQVTM and ANQGSEA. The length of the CDR3 is 14 residues. Together with reference TRBV29-1 and TRBJ1-2, the CDR3 gives the full variable domain: SAVISQKPSRDICQRGTSLTIQCQVDSQVTMMFWYRQQPGQSLTLIATANQGSEATYESGFVIDKFPISRPNLTFSTLTVSNMSPEDSSIYLCSVEERGRAQGYTFGSGTRLTVV.

In its sample, this clonotype was seen many times. CDR3 bases: TGTGCCAGCAGTTTTTATAGGACAGGGGTGGGAGAGACCCAGTACTTC. Translated: CASSFYRTGVGETQYF. The chain has TRBV28 and TRBJ2-5, with 9 bases identical to TRBD1. Trimming took 3 bases from V and 4 from J; bases not matched to a gene: 9. Germline V gene data show CDR1 as MDHEN and CDR2 as SYDVKM. This CDR3 has 16 amino acids.

This chain connects TRBV7-3 to TRBJ2-5; tentatively, D is TRBD1 (5 bases). Trimming took off 3 bases at V and 5 bases at J, with 13 bases between the two ends. There are 14 residues in the CDR3. The germline gives CDR1 SGHTA, CDR2 FQGTGA. CDR3 amino acids: CASSFLGAYETQYF. The CDR3 coding sequence is TGTGCCAGCAGCTTTTTAGGGGCGTACGAGACCCAGTACTTC.